This T cell receptor beta chain was documented in a study of tumor-infiltrating lymphocytes in primary liver carcinoma. The CDR3 spans 16 residues. CDR1 and CDR2 (germline): SGHAT, FQNNGV. The tissue used was unsorted bulk material of roughly 17-32 mg. RNA and DNA were co-extracted from it with the AllPrep DNA/RNA mini kit. Concerning this clonotype: Its specificity is unknown. This likely comes from a read error, as the CDR3 has no conserved phenylalanine or tryptophan at its end.

Overall study findings and caveats: Tumor top-250-clone fractions significantly exceeded those of blood (p = 0.039).

Constant-region priming of about 0.5 ug total RNA yielded TCR beta cDNA. Modified slightly, ARM-PCR produced TCR beta libraries over three nested multiplex PCR rounds. For 10 cycles apiece, the opening two PCR rounds ran with TRBV1-TRBV30 forward primers and a C-beta reverse primer. Each CDR3 protein gets one entry after TCRdb re-called the multiplex PCR reads with MiXCR. Of fewer than 75,000 distinct CDR3 sequences in the sample, 71% were seen once. The receptor was derived from a man aged 35-49 years with primary liver carcinoma and hepatitis B virus infection. The V gene is TRBV11-2, the J gene TRBJ2-5, with 8 bases that match TRBD2. The sample consisted of liver tumor tissue from sampling region 2. The sample's subset: tumor region T2, inferior pole. This CDR3 reads CASSQTPGGGNETQYL. As DNA, the CDR3 is TGTGCCAGCAGCCAAACTCCTGGCGGGGGGAATGAGACGCAGTACCTT.